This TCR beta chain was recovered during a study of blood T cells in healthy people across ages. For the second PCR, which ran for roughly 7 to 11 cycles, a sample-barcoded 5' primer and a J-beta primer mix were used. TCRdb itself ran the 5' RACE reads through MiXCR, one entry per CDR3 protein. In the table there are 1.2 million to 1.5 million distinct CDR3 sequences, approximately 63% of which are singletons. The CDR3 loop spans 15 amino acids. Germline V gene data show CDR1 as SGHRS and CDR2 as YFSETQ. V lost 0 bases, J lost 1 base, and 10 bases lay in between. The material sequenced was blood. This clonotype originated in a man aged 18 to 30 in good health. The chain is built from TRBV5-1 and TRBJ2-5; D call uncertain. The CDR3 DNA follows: TGCGCCAGCAGCTTGGGTAGGGCAACCCAAGAGACCCAGTACTTC. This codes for CASSLGRATQETQYF. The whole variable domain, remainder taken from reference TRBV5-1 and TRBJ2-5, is KAGVTQTPRYLIKTRGQQVTLSCSPISGHRSVSWYQQTPGQGLQFLFEYFSETQRNKGNFPGRFSGRQFSNSRSEMNVSTLELGDSALYLCASSLGRATQETQYFGPGTRLLVL.